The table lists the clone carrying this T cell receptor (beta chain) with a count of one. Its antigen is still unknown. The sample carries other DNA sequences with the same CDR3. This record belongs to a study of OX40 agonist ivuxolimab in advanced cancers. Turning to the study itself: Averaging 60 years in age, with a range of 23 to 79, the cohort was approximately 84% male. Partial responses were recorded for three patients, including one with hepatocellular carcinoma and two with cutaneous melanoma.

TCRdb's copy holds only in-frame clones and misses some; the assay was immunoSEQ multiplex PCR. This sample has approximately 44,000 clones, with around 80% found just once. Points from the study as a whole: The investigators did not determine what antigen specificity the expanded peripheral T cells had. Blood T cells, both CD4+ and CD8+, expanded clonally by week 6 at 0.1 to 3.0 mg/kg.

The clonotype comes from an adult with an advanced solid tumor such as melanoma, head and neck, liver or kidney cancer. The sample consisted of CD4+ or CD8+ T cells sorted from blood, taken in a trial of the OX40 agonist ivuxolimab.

The CDR3 DNA follows: TGTGCCAGCAGCCCCGGGGGGTATGGCTACACCTTC. Residues: CASSPGGYGYTF. V is TRBV5-6 and J is TRBJ1-2; TRBD1 is a possible D gene (5 bases). The CDR3 is 12 residues long. Between the trimmed V and J ends, which lost 4 bases and 5 bases, there was a span of 9 bases. Germline loops: CDR1 SGHDT, CDR2 YYEEEE. Looking up the rest from reference TRBV5-6 and TRBJ1-2 gives the full variable domain: DAGVTQSPTHLIKTRGQQVTLRCSPKSGHDTVSWYQQALGQGPQFIFQYYEEEERQRGNFPDRFSGHQFPNYSSELNVNALLLGDSALYLCASSPGGYGYTFGSGTRLTVV.